Listed below are T cell receptor beta chains from one sample, sequenced in a study of beta chain features in type 1 diabetes. The protocol was immunoSEQ multiplex PCR, while the TCRdb copy is restricted to in-frame clones and leaves out a portion. Of roughly 280,000 clones in the sample, roughly 25% were seen once. Source material: naive CD4+ T cells from blood. Every receptor here comes from a woman aged 30 to 39 with type 1 diabetes. CDR3s include the opening cysteine and the closing phenylalanine or tryptophan. D genes are given only for firm matches. Expanded clones are given a class, and other clones once, few, many or no size at all.

>TRBJ1-1|.|14|.|TRBV29-1
TGCAGCGTTGTCGGAGACGGGGGGAACACTGAAGCTTTCTTT
CSVVGDGGNTEAFF
>TRBJ1-1|.|12|.|TRBV19
TGTGCCAGTAGTCCCACGGACACTGAAGCTTTCTTT
CASSPTDTEAFF
>TRBJ2-5|.|14|TRBD1|TRBV7-9
TGTGCCAGCAGCCAGACAGGGCCCCAAGAGACCCAGTACTTC
CASSQTGPQETQYF
>TRBJ1-1|.|14|.|TRBV29-1
TGCAGCGTTGAATTCCAGGGGTTGAACACTGAAGCTTTCTTT
CSVEFQGLNTEAFF
>TRBJ1-1|.|14|TRBD1|TRBV5-1
TGCGCCAGCAGGAGTGGACAGGGTGGGACTGAAGCTTTCTTT
CASRSGQGGTEAFF
>TRBJ1-1|.|15|TRBD1|TRBV28
TGTGCCAGCCGACCCGGGACAGGGCTCGTCACTGAAGCTTTCTTT
CASRPGTGLVTEAFF
>TRBJ2-3|.|14|.|TRBV7-9
TGTGCCAGCACCATAGGGGGGGGCACAGATACGCAGTATTTT
CASTIGGGTDTQYF
>TRBJ2-2|few|16|TRBD1|TRBV25-1
TGTGCCAGCAGTGAAACCGGGACAGGACACACCGGGGAGCTGTTTTTT
CASSETGTGHTGELFF
>TRBJ2-5|few|13|.|TRBV30
TGTGCCTGGAGTGGGCTAGCACAAGAGACCCAGTACTTC
CAWSGLAQETQYF
>TRBJ2-1|.|15|TRBD2|TRBV19
TGTGCCAGTAGTATAGAGGGACTAGCGGTTGGTGAGCAGTTCTTC
CASSIEGLAVGEQFF
>TRBJ1-5|few|12|.|TRBV5-6
TGTGCCAGCAGCTTGACGGATCAGCCCCAGCATTTT
CASSLTDQPQHF
>TRBJ1-3|.|11|TRBD1|TRBV20-1
TGCAGTGCTAGGGGGGGACAGGTCATATATTTT
CSARGGQVIYF
>TRBJ2-7|few|14|.|TRBV10-3
TGTGCCATCAGTCCTCGGACGGGGTCCTACGAGCAGTACTTC
CAISPRTGSYEQYF
>TRBJ2-1|few|13|.|TRBV6-1
TGTGCCGCACGAAGCCGCTCCTACAATGAGCAGTTCTTC
CAARSRSYNEQFF
>TRBJ1-2|few|13|TRBD1|TRBV25-1
TGTGCCAGCAGTGTGACAGGGAACTATGGCTACACCTTC
CASSVTGNYGYTF
>TRBJ2-3|few|14|TRBD2|TRBV29-1
TGCAGCGTTCCACTAGCGGGAGTAGTAGATACGCAGTATTTT
CSVPLAGVVDTQYF
>TRBJ2-7|few|13|TRBD1|TRBV6-5
TGTGCCAGCAGAAGGGACAGGGCCTACGAGCAGTACTTC
CASRRDRAYEQYF
>TRBJ1-2|.|14|.|TRBV29-1
TGCAGCGTTGATTTACAGGGAAGCAGCTATGGCTACACCTTC
CSVDLQGSSYGYTF
>TRBJ1-5|few|16|.|TRBV19
TGTGCCAGTACCATGGGTCCACCAGGGCTAAATCAGCCCCAGCATTTT
CASTMGPPGLNQPQHF
>TRBJ2-5|few|15|TRBD1|TRBV5-6
TGTGCCAGCAGCTTGTACGGACAGGAGCAAGAGACCCAGTACTTC
CASSLYGQEQETQYF
>TRBJ2-5|.|15|.|TRBV18
TGTGCCAGCTCACCACCGACGACAGGTAGAGGGACCCAGTACTTC
CASSPPTTGRGTQYF
>TRBJ2-3|.|15|.|TRBV30
TGTGCCTGGAGGTTCAGCGATACAAACACAGATACGCAGTATTTT
CAWRFSDTNTDTQYF
>TRBJ2-1|.|16|TRBD2|TRBV28
TGTGCCAGCAGTGGCCGGGGAGCGGGAGCCTACAATGAGCAGTTCTTC
CASSGRGAGAYNEQFF
>TRBJ2-3|few|16|TRBD2|TRBV29-1
TGCAGCGTTGCGCTACTAGCGGGCGTTATCACAGATACGCAGTATTTT
CSVALLAGVITDTQYF
>TRBJ2-5|.|14|.|TRBV27
TGTGCCGCCAGAGCCCAGCCAACACAGGGTTATCAGTACTTC
CAARAQPTQGYQYF
>TRBJ1-2|.|13|TRBD1|TRBV7-9
TGTGCCAGCAGCTGGGGACAGAGCTATGGCTACACCTTC
CASSWGQSYGYTF
>TRBJ1-3|.|14|.|TRBV29-1
TGCAGCGTTGAAGACTCTTTCTCTGGAAACACCATATATTTT
CSVEDSFSGNTIYF
>TRBJ1-2|few|14|TRBD1|TRBV30
TGTGCCTGGGAGGACAGGCCCGCGTCTGGTGGCTACACCTTC
CAWEDRPASGGYTF
>TRBJ2-7|.|15|TRBD1|TRBV5-6
TGTGCCAGCAGCTTTAGGGACAGGACAACCTACGAGCAGTACTTC
CASSFRDRTTYEQYF
>TRBJ1-5|.|15|.|TRBV4-1
TGCGCCAGCAGCCAAGATCCCGGGGTTCCTCAGCCCCAGCATTTT
CASSQDPGVPQPQHF
>TRBJ2-7|few|11|.|TRBV7-9
TGTGCCAGCAGCTTATTGCGGGAGCAGTACTTC
CASSLLREQYF
>TRBJ2-7|.|14|.|TRBV9
TGTGCCAGCAGCGTATCTCTCCTAACCTACGAGCAGTACTTC
CASSVSLLTYEQYF
>TRBJ2-5|.|12|.|TRBV27
TGTGCCAGCAGTTTAGTTGGTCAGGCTCCGTACTTC
CASSLVGQAPYF
>TRBJ1-5|few|13|.|TRBV23-1
TGCGCCAGCAGTCAATCCCCAGATCAGCCCCAGCATTTT
CASSQSPDQPQHF
>TRBJ1-2|few|14|.|TRBV5-1
TGCGCCAGCAGCCCACAAGTAACCTCAGATGGCTACACCTTC
CASSPQVTSDGYTF
>TRBJ1-2|.|12|.|TRBV5-1
TGCGCCAGCAGCTTACAGGGCGGAGGCTACACCTTC
CASSLQGGGYTF
>TRBJ2-1|.|14|.|TRBV30
TGTGCCTGGATGGGTACAGGGAACAACAATGAGCAGTTCTTC
CAWMGTGNNNEQFF
>TRBJ2-7|.|13|TRBD2|TRBV10-3
TGTGCCATCAGTGACGGACTAGTCTACGAGCAGTACTTC
CAISDGLVYEQYF